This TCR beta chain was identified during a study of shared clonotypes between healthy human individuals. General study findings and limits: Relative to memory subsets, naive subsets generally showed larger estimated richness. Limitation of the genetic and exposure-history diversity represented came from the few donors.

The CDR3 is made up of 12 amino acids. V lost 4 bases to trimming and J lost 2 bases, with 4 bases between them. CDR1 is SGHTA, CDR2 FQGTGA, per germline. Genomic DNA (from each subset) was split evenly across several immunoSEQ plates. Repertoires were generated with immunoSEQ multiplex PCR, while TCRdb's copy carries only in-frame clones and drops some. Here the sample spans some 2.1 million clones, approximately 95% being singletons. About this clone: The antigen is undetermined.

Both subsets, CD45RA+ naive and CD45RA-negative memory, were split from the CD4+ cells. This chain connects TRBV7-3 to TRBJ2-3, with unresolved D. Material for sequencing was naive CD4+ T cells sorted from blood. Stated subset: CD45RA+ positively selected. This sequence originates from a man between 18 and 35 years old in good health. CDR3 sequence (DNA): TGTGCCAGCAGCTCCTCCACAGATACGCAGTATTTT. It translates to CASSSSTDTQYF. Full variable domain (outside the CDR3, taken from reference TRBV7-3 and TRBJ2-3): GAGVSQTPSNKVTEKGKYVELRCDPISGHTALYWYRQSLGQGPEFLIYFQGTGAADDSGLPNDRFFAVRPEGSVSTLKIQRTERGDSAVYLCASSSSTDTQYFGPGTRLTVL.